The 23 T cell receptor beta chains below come from one sample, sequenced in a study of cytomegalovirus exposure and HLA in healthy donors. PCR was performed using 60 Vbeta and 13 Jbeta primers. Data came from immunoSEQ multiplex PCR; TCRdb stores just in-frame clones and leaves some out. The table includes 140,000 to 150,000 clones, less than 85% detected once. What was sequenced was PBMCs. These receptors originate from a woman aged 55-69 years in good health and CMV-seropositive.

This chain uses TRBV28 with TRBJ1-2; 9 positions agree with TRBD1. V shed 5 bases and J 5 bases; nucleotides not matched to a gene: 3. The CDR3 is 13 residues long. Germline CDR1 MDHEN, CDR2 SYDVKM. Here the CDR3 DNA reads TGTGCCAGCAGTGCGGGACAGGGTTATGGCTACACCTTC. It encodes CASSAGQGYGYTF.

The chain couples TRBV10-2 to TRBJ2-1; the match to TRBD2 covers 7 bases. In germline, CDR1 is WSHSY, CDR2 SAAADI. The CDR3 loop spans 14 amino acids. Losses at the gene ends were 6 bases for V and 1 base for J; bases not matched to a gene: 3. Written as DNA, the CDR3 is TGCGCCAGCAGAAGCGGGACTTCCTACAATGAGCAGTTCTTC. It translates to CASRSGTSYNEQFF.

This clone showed up just a few times. V gene TRBV28 combines with J gene TRBJ1-5; D not resolved. CDR3 length: 13 amino acids. V gave up 3 bases and J gave up 1 base, with 4 bases separating them. Germline CDR1 is MDHEN and CDR2 is SYDVKM. DNA for the CDR3: TGTGCCAGCAGTTTCTTGAGCAATCAGCCCCAGCATTTT. Protein sequence: CASSFLSNQPQHF. Full variable domain (remainder filled in from reference TRBV28 and TRBJ1-5): DVKVTQSSRYLVKRTGEKVFLECVQDMDHENMFWYRQDPGLGLRLIYFSYDVKMKEKGDIPEGYSVSREKKERFSLILESASTNQTSMYLCASSFLSNQPQHFGDGTRLSIL.

This clone was counted between two and nine times. The chain has TRBV10-1 and TRBJ2-7, with a weak D call TRBD2 (5 bases). The CDR3 runs 14 residues. Deletions cut 4 bases from V and 5 bases from J, with 15 bases between. CDR1 WNHNN and CDR2 SYGVQD come from the germline V gene (reference sequence). Here the CDR3 reads CASSVSSRTHEQYF. The CDR3 nucleotides read TGCGCCAGCAGTGTGTCTAGCCGCACCCACGAGCAGTACTTC.

The chain couples TRBV6-5 to TRBJ1-5; 8 bases are a match to TRBD1. J gave up 2 bases and V 6 bases, and 6 bases lay outside the gene matches. The CDR3 is made up of 15 amino acids. Germline-derived CDR1 and CDR2 are MNHEY and SVGAGI. DNA of the CDR3: TGTGCCAGCAGACCGGACAGGGTAGGCAATCAGCCCCAGCATTTT. Translation gives CASRPDRVGNQPQHF.

The chain is built from TRBV5-6 and TRBJ2-5; D may be TRBD1 (6 bases). With the DNA end fitting TRBJ2-7 better, the J assignment may be wrong. The germline CDR1 and CDR2 sequences are SGHDT and YYEEEE. CDR3 length: 15 residues. This CDR3 reads CASSLEMTGRYEQYF. CDR3 nucleotides: TGTGCCAGCAGCTTAGAGATGACAGGCCGCTACGAGCAGTACTTC.

The chain joins TRBV2 to TRBJ2-3; D is perhaps TRBD2 (6 bases). Trimming removed 6 bases at V and 5 bases at J, with 6 bases between. This CDR3 has 11 residues. CDR1 SNHLY and CDR2 FYNNEI come from the germline V gene. The CDR3 region is CASSGGDTQYF. The CDR3, as DNA: TGTGCCAGCAGCGGGGGAGATACGCAGTATTTT.

The CDR3 sequence is CASSPLGGGGELFF. For the CDR3, the DNA is TGTGCCAGCAGCCCCCTTGGGGGAGGCGGGGAGCTGTTTTTT. The chain has TRBV2 and TRBJ2-2; a possible D gene is TRBD2 (6 bases). V dropped 6 bases and J dropped 7 bases, with 15 bases sitting between them. The germline V gene encodes CDR1 SNHLY and CDR2 FYNNEI. The CDR3 is 14 residues long.

DNA for the CDR3: TGTGCCAGCAGTGAAGGGAGGGTGCGTCAGCCCCAGCATTTT. Protein: CASSEGRVRQPQHF. The chain couples TRBV2 to TRBJ1-5; D ambiguous. From germline, CDR1 is SNHLY and CDR2 FYNNEI. V was shortened by 1 base and J by 6 bases, with 10 bases between the two germline ends. CDR3 length: 14 amino acids.

This chain links TRBV5-4 with TRBJ1-6; D might be TRBD1 (5 bases). From germline, CDR1 is SGHNT and CDR2 YYREEE (reference sequence). The CDR3 spans 14 residues. Trimming shortened V by 4 bases and J by 14 bases, and 19 bases separated the two germline ends. The CDR3 loop reads CASSRDGGDVALHF. For the CDR3, the DNA is TGTGCCAGCAGCCGGGACGGGGGGGATGTGGCCCTCCACTTT.

The chain recombines TRBV15 with TRBJ2-4; 13 bases line up with TRBD2. The CDR3 is 20 residues long. Germline CDR1 reads LNHNV; CDR2 reads YYDKDF (reference sequence). After removal of 0 bases from V and 0 bases from J, the junction contained 8 bases not matched to a gene. The CDR3 DNA reads as TGTGCCACCAGCAGAGAGGGACTAGCGGGACTAACGGGAGCCAAAAACATTCAGTACTTC. Protein sequence: CATSREGLAGLTGAKNIQYF.

V gene TRBV7-3 combines with J gene TRBJ2-3, with 10 bases fitting TRBD2. V trimming: 6 bases; J trimming: 0 bases; junction bases outside the gene matches: 6. CDR1 is SGHTA and CDR2 is FQGTGA in the germline V gene. CDR3 length equals 16 residues. The CDR3 DNA reads TGTGCCAGCAGTGTTAGCGGGAGGACAAGCACAGATACGCAGTATTTT. Translated, it gives CASSVSGRTSTDTQYF.

This clone was recorded a few times. The chain employs TRBV7-9 and TRBJ1-1; 8 positions match TRBD1. J lost 0 bases, V lost 3 bases, and 9 bases had no gene match. Per germline, CDR1 SEHNR and CDR2 FQNEAQ (reference sequence). The CDR3 extends over 17 amino acids. The CDR3 DNA reads TGTGCCAGCAGCTTGCACCTCACAGGGGGGGTGAACACTGAAGCTTTCTTT. This sequence encodes CASSLHLTGGVNTEAFF.

Comment on this clone: One end of the junction varies from germline; a read error may be responsible. The CDR3 region is CAWKGDKPYKQYF. The CDR3 coding sequence is TGTGCCTGGAAGGGGGATAAGCCCTACAAGCAGTACTTC. The chain joins TRBV30 to TRBJ2-7; TRBD1 might be the D (6 bases). Germline values: CDR1 GTSNPN, CDR2 SVGIG (reference sequence). The CDR3 totals 13 residues. The full variable domain, completed using reference TRBV30 and TRBJ2-7, is SQTIHQWPATLVQPVGSPLSLECTVEGTSNPNLYWYRQAAGRGLQLLFYSVGIGQISSEVPQNLSASRPQDRQFILSSKKLLLSDSGFYLCAWKGDKPYKQYFGPGTRLTVT.

The CDR3 reads CASSSDRGDTEAFF. CDR3 sequence (DNA): TGTGCCAGCAGCTCCGACAGGGGTGACACTGAAGCTTTCTTT. This chain uses TRBV7-2 with TRBJ1-1, with 8 bases identical to TRBD1. J gave up 3 bases and V 4 bases, and 4 bases lay outside the gene matches. CDR1 and CDR2 from the germline V gene are SGHTA and FQGNSA. The CDR3 consists of 14 residues.

V is TRBV6-1 and J is TRBJ1-1; 7 nucleotides agree with TRBD1. Germline CDR1 reads MNHNS; CDR2 reads SASEGT. This CDR3 comprises 13 residues. Germline trimming cut 6 bases from V and 4 bases from J; bases unmatched to any gene: 5. The CDR3 loop reads CASRIPGGTEAFF. CDR3 sequence (DNA): TGTGCCAGCAGGATCCCAGGGGGCACTGAAGCTTTCTTT.

V is TRBV11-3 and J is TRBJ2-1; 12 bases are shared with TRBD1. Germline loops: CDR1 SGHNT, CDR2 YENEEA. The CDR3 extends over 15 amino acids. V dropped 5 bases and J dropped 7; count of bases not matched to a gene: 6. DNA of the CDR3: TGTGCCAGCAGCAACCGGGACAGGGGGCTGAATGAGCAGTTCTTC. This gives the protein CASSNRDRGLNEQFF.

Turning to this clone: Other DNA sequences in this specimen translate into the identical CDR3. The chain combines TRBV6-1 with TRBJ1-1; TRBD1 is a possible D gene (5 bases). V was trimmed by 0 bases and J by 4 bases, leaving 9 bases between them. This CDR3 has 14 amino acids. Germline CDR1 reads MNHNS; CDR2 reads SASEGT. CDR3 sequence (DNA): TGTGCCAGCAGTGAAGCGGGGAGGGGCACTGAAGCTTTCTTT. As protein: CASSEAGRGTEAFF.

This clone was counted only a few times. This chain connects TRBV5-1 to TRBJ1-1; D call uncertain. There are 12 residues in the CDR3. V lost 5 bases to trimming and J lost 4 bases, with 9 bases between them. CDR1 and CDR2 from the germline V gene are SGHRS and YFSETQ. DNA for the CDR3: TGCGCCAGCAGAGAGGTAGCCACTGAAGCTTTCTTT. Translating it yields CASREVATEAFF.

This clone was picked up one time. The V call is TRBV11-2, the J call TRBJ1-2; weak D call: TRBD1 (5 bases). In germline, CDR1 is SGHAT, CDR2 FQNNGV. CDR3 size: 15 residues. The ends were cut back, 2 bases at V and 6 bases at J, with 16 bases in the middle. The CDR3 sequence is CASSLMVRGVDGYTF. DNA of the CDR3: TGTGCCAGCAGCTTAATGGTGCGGGGGGTGGATGGCTACACCTTC.

J is TRBJ1-1 and V is TRBV4-1; TRBD1 aligns across 7 bases. CDR3 size: 14 residues. Trimming at V came to 5 bases and at J to 3 bases, leaving 6 bases not matched to a gene. CDR1 is MGHRA, CDR2 YSYEKL, per germline. In DNA form, the CDR3 reads TGCGCCAGCAGCAACCGGGACAGCTACACTGAAGCTTTCTTT. Its translation: CASSNRDSYTEAFF.

This clone was detected only a few times. The J gene is TRBJ2-1, the V gene TRBV14; 14 bases match TRBD2. Germline V gene sequence: CDR1 SGHDN, CDR2 FVKESK. This CDR3 comprises 16 residues. With 4 bases clipped from V and 7 bases from J, the junction kept 6 bases outside the gene matches. CDR3 in DNA: TGTGCCAGCAGCCTTGGGACTAGCGGGAGAATAAATGAGCAGTTCTTC. Translation gives CASSLGTSGRINEQFF.

The V call is TRBV28, the J call TRBJ2-6, with D hard to call. The CDR3 loop spans 15 amino acids. Germline values: CDR1 MDHEN, CDR2 SYDVKM. V lost 6 bases and J lost 1, with 10 bases in between. The CDR3, as DNA: TGTGCCAGCAGCTCCGCGTCTTCTGGGGCCAACGTCCTGACTTTC. Amino acids: CASSSASSGANVLTF.